What follows describes a single TCR beta chain. The antigen is undetermined. The sample originates from a study of response to subunit inactivated influenza vaccine. Whole-study results and caveats: Each seasonal influenza vaccination, the authors suggested, recruits few new T cells.

MiXCR was run by TCRdb on the RT-PCR reads, yielding one entry per CDR3 protein. Counted here are approximately 160,000 distinct CDR3 sequences, approximately 11% occurring once; the ten biggest clones make up about a third. Trimming cost V 4 bases and J 3 bases, with 9 bases left between them. CDR1 and CDR2 from the germline V gene are KGHDR and SFDVKD. This CDR3 is built from 14 residues. This clonotype originated in a man aged 50 to 75 who received an inactivated influenza vaccine. The starting material was CD8+ T cells sorted from PBMCs, obtained about 24 months after vaccination. This chain connects TRBV24-1 to TRBJ1-5; D may be TRBD1 (5 bases). The DNA of the CDR3 is TGTGCCACCAGTGACCCAGGGTACAATCAGCCCCAGCATTTT. The encoded protein is CATSDPGYNQPQHF.